The entry that follows covers one TCR beta chain sequence. This entry comes from a study of blood T cell repertoires in COVID-19. Trimming shortened V by 1 base and J by 6 bases, and 9 bases separated the two germline ends. The CDR3 runs to 13 residues. Germline-derived CDR1 and CDR2 are LGHDT and YNNKEL (reference sequence). The study recruited people aged roughly 18 to 95 years across roughly 25 US areas. The study counted Cohort 3 donors as recovered given two negative PCRs, clearance, or symptom resolution. Original methodology: Amplified reference gene primers provided the basis for estimating nucleated cell counts. Only in-frame clones appear in the TCRdb table, and some are missing; sequencing was by immunoSEQ multiplex PCR. The V and J calls and clone size are taken from that table; D and trimming were inferred from the DNA. This table has approximately 350,000 clones, over 75% appearing once.

This clonotype originated in a man aged 18 to 30 who had recovered from COVID-19. The chain couples TRBV3-1 (or the pseudogene TRBV3-2) to TRBJ1-2; D possibly corresponds to TRBD1 (5 bases). Source material: PBMCs or T cells enriched from blood (not recorded which). CDR3 loop: CASSQGGPNGYTF. DNA for the CDR3: TGTGCCAGCAGCCAAGGGGGCCCCAATGGCTACACCTTC.